The text below deals with one T cell receptor (beta chain). Trimming pared 1 base from V and 6 bases from J, leaving 4 bases between. Looked up from germline, CDR1 is SGHDT and CDR2 is YYEEEE. The CDR3 loop spans 12 amino acids. Expressed TCRB transcripts were sequenced, since all the RNA that had been isolated was reverse transcribed. The assay was immunoSEQ multiplex PCR, and TCRdb's table has in-frame clones only and misses some. The sample has 350,000 or so clones, 20% seen once. This specimen comes from a study of beta chain features in type 1 diabetes. Specimen: naive CD4+ T cells from blood. The J gene is TRBJ2-2, the V gene TRBV5-6; D call uncertain. The clonotype was recovered from a woman aged 18-29 years in good health. CDR3 in DNA: TGTGCCAGCAGCTTGTATTCCGGGGAGCTGTTTTTT. It encodes CASSLYSGELFF.